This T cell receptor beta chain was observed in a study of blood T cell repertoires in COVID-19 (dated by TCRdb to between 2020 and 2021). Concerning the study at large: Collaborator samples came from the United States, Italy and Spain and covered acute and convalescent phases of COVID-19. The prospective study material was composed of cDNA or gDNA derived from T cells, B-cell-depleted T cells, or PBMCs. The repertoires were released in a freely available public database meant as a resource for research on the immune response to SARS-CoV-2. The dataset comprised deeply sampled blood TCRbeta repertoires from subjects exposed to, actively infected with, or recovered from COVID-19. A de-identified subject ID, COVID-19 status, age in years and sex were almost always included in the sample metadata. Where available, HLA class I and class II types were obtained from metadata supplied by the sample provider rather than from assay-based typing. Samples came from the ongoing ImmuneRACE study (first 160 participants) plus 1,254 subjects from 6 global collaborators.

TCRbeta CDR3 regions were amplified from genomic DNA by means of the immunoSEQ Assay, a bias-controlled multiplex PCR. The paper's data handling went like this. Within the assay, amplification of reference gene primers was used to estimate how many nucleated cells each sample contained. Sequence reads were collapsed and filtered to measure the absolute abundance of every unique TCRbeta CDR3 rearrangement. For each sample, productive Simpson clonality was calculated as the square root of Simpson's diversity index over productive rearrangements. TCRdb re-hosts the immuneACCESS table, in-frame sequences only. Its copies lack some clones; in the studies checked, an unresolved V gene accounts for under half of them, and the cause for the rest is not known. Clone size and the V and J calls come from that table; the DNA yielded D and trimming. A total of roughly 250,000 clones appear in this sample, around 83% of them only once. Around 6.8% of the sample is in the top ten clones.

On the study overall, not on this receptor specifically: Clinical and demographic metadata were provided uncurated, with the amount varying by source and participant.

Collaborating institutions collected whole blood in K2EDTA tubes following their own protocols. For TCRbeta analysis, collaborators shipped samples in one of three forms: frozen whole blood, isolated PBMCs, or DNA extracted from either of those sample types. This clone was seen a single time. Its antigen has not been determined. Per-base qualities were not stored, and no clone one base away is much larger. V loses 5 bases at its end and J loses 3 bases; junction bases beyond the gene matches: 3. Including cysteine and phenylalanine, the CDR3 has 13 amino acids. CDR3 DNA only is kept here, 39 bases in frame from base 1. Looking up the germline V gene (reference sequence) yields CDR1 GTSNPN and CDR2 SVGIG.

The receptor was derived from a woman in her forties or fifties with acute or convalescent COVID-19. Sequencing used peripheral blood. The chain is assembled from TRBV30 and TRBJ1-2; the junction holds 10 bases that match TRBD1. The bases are TGTGCCTGGGACAGGGGGCGTCACTATGGCTACACCTTC. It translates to CAWDRGRHYGYTF.